One and the same sample provided the 13 T cell receptor beta chains below, sequenced in a study of blood T cells in healthy people across ages. Alongside a J-beta primer mix, a sample-barcoded 5' primer served in a second PCR lasting roughly 6 to 11 cycles. TCRdb fed the 5' RACE reads into MiXCR, producing one record per CDR3 protein. Of around 1,500,000 distinct CDR3 sequences listed, approximately 30% are singletons. Sequencing used blood. Every receptor here comes from a woman under 40 in good health.

The J gene is TRBJ2-7, the V gene TRBV4-1; D is possibly TRBD2 (7 bases). V lost 0 bases and J lost 3, with 12 bases in between. Germline lookup yields CDR1 MGHRA and CDR2 YSYEKL. The length of the CDR3 is 15 residues. The CDR3 region is CASSQEGGGVYEQYF. CDR3 DNA: TGCGCCAGCAGCCAAGAGGGAGGGGGGGTCTACGAGCAGTACTTC.

The chain uses TRBV6-1 and TRBJ1-1, with TRBD1 as a possible D gene (5 bases). Germline CDR1 is MNHNS and CDR2 is SASEGT. Deletions cut 7 bases from V and 5 bases from J, with 11 bases between. The CDR3 is 12 residues long. The CDR3 reads CASNEGRTEAFF. The CDR3 nucleotides are TGTGCCAGCAATGAGGGGCGGACTGAAGCTTTCTTT.

This clonotype has just a few counts. V and J are TRBV7-2 and TRBJ1-2; 10 nucleotides match TRBD1. After removal of 5 bases from V and 4 bases from J, the junction contained 7 bases not matched to a gene. This CDR3 has 15 residues. In germline, CDR1 is SGHTA, CDR2 FQGNSA. DNA of the CDR3: TGTGCCAGCAGCCCCCGGACAGGGGGGACCTATGGCTACACCTTC. Translated: CASSPRTGGTYGYTF. The whole variable domain, filled in from reference TRBV7-2 and TRBJ1-2, reads GAGVSQSPSNKVTEKGKDVELRCDPISGHTALYWYRQSLGQGLEFLIYFQGNSAPDKSGLPSDRFSAERTGGSVSTLTIQRTQQEDSAVYLCASSPRTGGTYGYTFGSGTRLTVV.

The gene calls are TRBV10-3 and TRBJ2-3; TRBD2 aligns across 13 bases. The CDR3 is made up of 17 amino acids. The junction had 6 bases not matched to a gene; V was cut back by 6 bases and J by 0 bases. Germline-derived CDR1 and CDR2 are ENHRY and SYGVKD. CDR3 in amino acids: CAIRGTSGTTSTDTQYF. CDR3 DNA: TGTGCCATCAGAGGGACTAGCGGGACTACTAGCACAGATACGCAGTATTTT.

Comment on this clonotype: A read error may explain this, as a much larger clone is one base away. The chain employs TRBV20-1 and TRBJ2-1, with no clear D. V was shortened by 5 bases and J by 13 bases, with 15 bases between the two germline ends. This CDR3 region has 11 residues. Germline CDR1 DFQATT, CDR2 SNEGSKA (reference sequence). The CDR3 sequence: CSASAKETQFF. The CDR3 DNA reads TGCAGTGCTTCCGCAAAAGAGACCCAGTTCTTC.

On this clonotype: A read error is possible here, since a much larger clone lies one base away. V is TRBV29-1 and J is TRBJ2-7, with D unresolved. V dropped 4 bases and J dropped 10 bases, with 20 bases sitting between them. The CDR3 runs to 13 residues. Germline CDR1 and CDR2: SQVTM and ANQGSEA. In DNA, the CDR3 is TGCAGCGTTGGAAGGGTTCTGGTAGAGGCCCAGTACTTC. Residues: CSVGRVLVEAQYF.

The V call is TRBV10-3, the J call TRBJ1-2, with D possibly TRBD1 on 6 matching bases. V was shortened by 6 bases and J by 2 bases, with 16 bases between the two germline ends. Germline V CDR1 and CDR2: ENHRY, SYGVKD. The CDR3 contains 15 residues. The CDR3, as DNA: TGTGCCATCAGACCCGTACAGGGATCCAACTATGGCTACACCTTC. This translates into CAIRPVQGSNYGYTF.

The J gene is TRBJ2-5, the V gene TRBV2; 11 nucleotides line up with TRBD1. The better agreement between TRBJ2-7 and the DNA end casts doubt on the J call. In germline, CDR1 is SNHLY, CDR2 FYNNEI. This CDR3 is built from 16 residues. The CDR3 protein is CASTGRGQGGYYEQYF. DNA of the CDR3: TGTGCCAGCACTGGAAGGGGACAGGGGGGATACTACGAGCAGTACTTC.

The genes are TRBV20-1 and TRBJ1-2, with D possibly matching TRBD1 (6 bases). Germline loops: CDR1 DFQATT, CDR2 SNEGSKA (reference sequence). This CDR3 has 12 amino acids. Trimming cost V 7 bases and J 2 bases, with 11 bases left between them. DNA of the CDR3: TGCAGTGTTTCCGACAGGAACTATGGCTACACCTTC. Residues: CSVSDRNYGYTF.

This clonotype was found a few times. The chain couples TRBV27 to TRBJ1-2; D gene unclear. V shed 5 bases and J shed 4 bases, with 14 bases lying between them. CDR1 is MNHEY, CDR2 SMNVEV, per germline (reference sequence). The CDR3 runs to 14 residues. The CDR3 reads CASSPGKTGYGYTF. CDR3 DNA: TGTGCCAGCAGTCCTGGGAAGACGGGCTATGGCTACACCTTC.

Ten or more counts support this clonotype. This chain links TRBV6-2 or TRBV6-3 with TRBJ2-7; 7 bases align to TRBD1. The CDR3 runs to 12 residues. Trimming took 8 bases from V and 5 from J; bases not matched to a gene: 6. Germline values: CDR1 MNHEY, CDR2 SVGEGT. CDR3 region: CASGTGVHEQYF. Here the CDR3 DNA reads TGTGCCAGCGGTACAGGGGTCCACGAGCAGTACTTC.

This clonotype was recorded once. Mismatch with germline at one junction end may stem from a read error. V gene TRBV5-1 combines with J gene TRBJ2-1; 9 nucleotides match TRBD2. The CDR3 runs 16 residues. In germline, CDR1 is SGHRS, CDR2 YFSETQ. The CDR3 region is CTSSLAPRGGGNEQFF. The DNA of the CDR3 is TGCACCAGCAGCTTGGCCCCGCGGGGGGGAGGCAATGAGCAGTTCTTC. Drawing the rest from reference TRBV5-1 and TRBJ2-1, the complete variable domain is KAGVTQTPRYLIKTRGQQVTLSCSPISGHRSVSWYQQTPGQGLQFLFEYFSETQRNKGNFPGRFSGRQFSNSRSEMNVSTLELGDSALYLCTSSLAPRGGGNEQFFGPGTRLTVL.

Comments on this clonotype: Since a much larger clone is just one base distant, this may be a read error. This chain uses TRBV6-5 with TRBJ1-4; maybe TRBD1 (6 bases). Trimming removed 2 bases at V and 8 bases at J, with 9 bases between. This CDR3 is built from 13 residues. CDR1 is MNHEY and CDR2 is SVGAGI in the germline V gene. The CDR3, as DNA: TGTGCCAGCAGTTACAGGGGGTGCGAAAAACTGTTTTTT. Translated, it gives CASSYRGCEKLFF.